Sequencing of this TCR beta chain was carried out in a study of Graves' ophthalmopathy and Graves' hyperthyroidism. Amplification from RNA transcripts yielded the TCR beta CDR3 regions. The authors performed first-round RT-PCR with HTBI primers and then a second-round multiplex PCR. TCRdb fed the multiplex PCR reads into MiXCR, producing one record per CDR3 protein. The profile shows under 200,000 distinct CDR3 sequences, over 35% of them singletons. The J segment lost 3 bases and the V segment lost 5 bases, leaving 7 bases of the junction unmatched. Germline V gene data show CDR1 as MNHNS and CDR2 as SASEGT. The CDR3 spans 14 residues.

This receptor was taken from a woman between 35 and 50 years old with Graves' ophthalmopathy. Sequenced material: peripheral blood. The gene calls are TRBV6-1 and TRBJ2-7; 7 nucleotides align to TRBD1. The CDR3: CASSPTGWDYEQYF. In nucleotides, the CDR3 is TGTGCCAGCAGTCCGACAGGGTGGGACTACGAGCAGTACTTC.